The source of this T cell receptor (beta chain) is a study of shared T cell receptors in the human thymus. The CDR3 runs 13 residues. The V gene end was trimmed by 6 bases and the J gene end by 8 bases; junction bases not matched to a gene: 4. Germline CDR1 is SNHLY and CDR2 is FYNNEI. Only in-frame clones appear in the TCRdb table, and some are missing; sequencing was by immunoSEQ multiplex PCR. The profile covers 500,000 to 850,000 clones, with more than 75% appearing a single time and roughly 0.0086% taken by the ten largest. The sample holds a few counts of this clone. In addition, the sample was reused for a study of human thymus T cells. That work contributes: Immunologically healthy infants in Finland undergoing congenital heart defect surgery were the donors. Corrective cardiac operations yielded the resected thymus tissue. Thymic and blood repertoires showed apparently biased V and J gene usage. What related research reported was that thymic repertoires overlapped highly among unrelated individuals.

The chain is built from TRBV2 and TRBJ1-4; 9 bases fit TRBD1. Sequenced sample: thymocytes. This TCR came from a boy less than two years old with a congenital heart defect. The CDR3 here is CASRTGGGEKLFF. CDR3 nucleotide sequence: TGTGCCAGCAGGACAGGGGGAGGAGAAAAACTGTTTTTT.